Sequencing of this TCR beta chain was carried out in a study of cytomegalovirus exposure and HLA in healthy donors. Study background: Earlier work reported about 110 million unique TCR beta sequences from about 179 million T cells. Study findings and constraints: In a later analysis, V- and J-gene trimming of beta chains associated with a DCLRE1C missense variant, replicated independently. Among immune exposure information, only CMV serostatus was available.

As to this clone: Its target is not known.

A multiplex PCR was run with 60 Vbeta primers and 13 Jbeta primers. Clones were sequenced by immunoSEQ multiplex PCR, and TCRdb holds only the in-frame ones, with some missing. The sample includes roughly 120,000 clones, around three quarters seen only once; the top ten take roughly 2%. The sample consisted of PBMCs. The clonotype originates from a man younger than 35 in good health and CMV-seronegative.

The CDR3 DNA sequence: TGTGCCAGCAGCCGACAGACTGTGGGTGGTGATGAGCAGTTCTTC. It codes for CASSRQTVGGDEQFF. The chain carries TRBV6-5 and TRBJ2-1; perhaps TRBD1 as D (5 bases). The CDR3 runs to 15 residues. Germline CDR1 reads MNHEY; CDR2 reads SVGAGI. V was shortened by 6 bases and J by 8 bases, with 20 bases between the two germline ends.